These 26 T cell receptor beta chains were sequenced from one sample in a study of shared clonotypes between healthy human individuals. TCRdb's table, derived via immunoSEQ multiplex PCR, lists solely in-frame clones and lacks some. Of about 380,000 clones in the sample, just over 95% were seen once. Source material: memory CD8+ T cells sorted from blood. Subset of the sample: CD45RO+ cells pooled with CCR7-negative TemRA cells. The source is a man aged 25 to 40 in good health.

The gene calls are TRBV30 and TRBJ2-7; a weak D match, TRBD2 (6 bases). Germline assignment: CDR1 GTSNPN and CDR2 SVGIG (reference sequence). V lost 0 bases to trimming and J lost 0 bases, with 15 bases between them. The CDR3 loop spans 16 amino acids. The CDR3 reads CAWSVRNGRPSYEQYF. CDR3 bases: TGTGCCTGGAGTGTACGAAACGGGAGACCCTCCTACGAGCAGTACTTC.

This chain links TRBV2 with TRBJ2-3, with 8 bases matching TRBD1. In germline, CDR1 is SNHLY, CDR2 FYNNEI. J lost 2 bases, V lost 7 bases, and 14 bases had no gene match. The CDR3 is 17 residues long. The CDR3 sequence: CASTRRPRTGLTDTQYF. The CDR3 DNA sequence: TGTGCCAGCACCCGGAGACCAAGGACAGGGCTCACAGATACGCAGTATTTT.

The chain uses TRBV30 and TRBJ1-5, with D perhaps TRBD1 (6 bases). This CDR3 is 15 amino acids long. V lost 0 bases and J lost 0, with 9 bases in between. Germline CDR1 GTSNPN, CDR2 SVGIG (reference sequence). CDR3 sequence (DNA): TGTGCCTGGAGTGTAGGGGGGTATAGCAATCAGCCCCAGCATTTT. It is translated as CAWSVGGYSNQPQHF.

The chain has TRBV21-1 and TRBJ1-5. TRBV21-1 is annotated as a pseudogene. This CDR3 has 15 residues. The CDR3 is CASSNGSRRYQPQHF. CDR3 DNA: TGTGCCAGCAGCAACGGTAGTCGGAGGTATCAGCCCCAGCATTTT.

V is TRBV5-1 and J is TRBJ2-2, with 8 bases that match TRBD2. The CDR3 is made up of 16 amino acids. Looked up from germline, CDR1 is SGHRS and CDR2 is YFSETQ. The V gene end was trimmed by 4 bases and the J gene end by 2 bases; junction bases not matched to a gene: 7. The CDR3 here is CASSGGTRSNTGELFF. The CDR3 region has the DNA TGCGCCAGCAGCGGGGGGACTAGATCCAACACCGGGGAGCTGTTTTTT.

V and J are TRBV2 and TRBJ2-2, with 9 bases identical to TRBD1. V dropped 8 bases and J dropped 3; count of bases not matched to a gene: 19. The CDR3 totals 19 residues. Germline assignment: CDR1 SNHLY and CDR2 FYNNEI. The CDR3 sequence is CASFGSGTGLNRDTGELFF. For the CDR3, the DNA is TGTGCCAGCTTCGGCTCCGGGACAGGGCTGAACAGGGACACCGGGGAGCTGTTTTTT.

This sequence joins TRBV5-1 and TRBJ2-7; D is unclear. The length of the CDR3 is 15 residues. From germline, CDR1 is SGHRS and CDR2 YFSETQ. V lost 7 bases, J lost 3 bases, and 20 bases lay in between. The CDR3 DNA sequence: TGCGCCAGCCTAATGACCTCATTCTCCCACTACGAGCAGTACTTC. Translating gives CASLMTSFSHYEQYF.

This sequence joins TRBV7-9 and TRBJ1-5, with D unclear. This CDR3 spans 13 amino acids. Germline V lookup: CDR1 SEHNR, CDR2 FQNEAQ (reference sequence). V was shortened by 4 bases and J by 5 bases, with 9 bases between the two germline ends. The CDR3 DNA follows: TGTGCCAGCAGCTCCGATGGAGATCAGCCCCAGCATTTT. Translated: CASSSDGDQPQHF.

The rearrangement uses TRBV2 and TRBJ2-1, with D unclear. Between the trimmed V and J ends, which lost 9 bases and 15 bases, there was a span of 18 bases. CDR1 is SNHLY, CDR2 FYNNEI, per germline. The CDR3 extends over 11 amino acids. CDR3 nucleotides: TGTGCCAGTACTATGCGTCTAGGCGCGTTCTTC. It yields the protein CASTMRLGAFF.

The V gene is TRBV7-8, the J gene TRBJ2-3, with TRBD2 matching over 9 bases. J was trimmed by 6 bases and V by 2 bases; bases with no gene match: 12. Looked up from germline, CDR1 is SGHVS and CDR2 is FQNEAQ. CDR3 length: 17 residues. The CDR3 here is CASSLFMAGGPPDTQYF. In nucleotides, the CDR3 is TGTGCCAGCAGCTTATTTATGGCGGGAGGGCCCCCCGATACGCAGTATTTT. The whole variable domain, remainder taken from reference TRBV7-8 and TRBJ2-3, is GAGVSQSPRYKVAKRGQDVALRCDPISGHVSLFWYQQALGQGPEFLTYFQNEAQLDKSGLPSDRFFAERPEGSVSTLKIQRTQQEDSAVYLCASSLFMAGGPPDTQYFGPGTRLTVL.

In DNA form, the CDR3 reads TGTGCCAGCAGCTTAGCCACCGACAGGGGGCTGGACAATGAGCAGTTCTTC. This gives the protein CASSLATDRGLDNEQFF. The rearrangement joins TRBV11-3 to TRBJ2-1, with 10 bases aligning to TRBD1. Unmatched junction bases numbered 8, after V lost 1 base and J lost 5 bases. The germline gives CDR1 SGHNT, CDR2 YENEEA. The CDR3 spans 17 residues. Based on the CDR3 plus reference TRBV11-3 and TRBJ2-1, the full variable domain is EAGVVQSPRYKIIEKKQPVAFWCNPISGHNTLYWYLQNLGQGPELLIRYENEEAVDDSQLPKDRFSAERLKGVDSTLKIQPAELGDSAVYLCASSLATDRGLDNEQFFGPGTRLTVL.

The chain uses TRBV6-6 and TRBJ2-1; unclear D gene. V was shortened by 6 bases and J by 6 bases, with 9 bases between the two germline ends. Per germline, CDR1 MNHNY and CDR2 SVGAGI (reference sequence). CDR3 length: 12 residues. CDR3 protein: CASSLESNEQFF. Here the CDR3 DNA reads TGTGCCAGCAGCTTAGAGAGCAATGAGCAGTTCTTC.

The V and J genes are TRBV5-6 and TRBJ2-7; tentatively, D is TRBD1 (5 bases). This CDR3 spans 13 amino acids. Trimming shortened V by 1 base and J by 2 bases, and 7 bases separated the two germline ends. Germline V gene data show CDR1 as SGHDT and CDR2 as YYEEEE. CDR3: CASSLPGTYEQYF. CDR3 DNA: TGTGCCAGCAGCTTGCCAGGGACCTACGAGCAGTACTTC.

The CDR3 sequence is CASSSNTEAFF. In DNA form, the CDR3 reads TGTGCCAGCAGCTCGAACACTGAAGCTTTCTTT. The rearrangement uses TRBV7-6 and TRBJ1-1; D call uncertain. The CDR3 sequence is 11 residues long. Germline lookup yields CDR1 SGHVS and CDR2 FNYEAQ. V was trimmed by 4 bases and J by 1 base, leaving 1 base between them.

This clone occurred once. The chain combines TRBV28 with TRBJ2-7; weak D call: TRBD1 (5 bases). Trimming stripped 2 bases from V and 6 bases from J, with 8 bases between. The CDR3 length is 12 residues. Germline V gene lookup returns CDR1 MDHEN and CDR2 SYDVKM. The CDR3 nucleotides read TGTGCCAGCAGTTTACCAGGGCGCGAGCAGTACTTC. This sequence encodes CASSLPGREQYF.

This chain connects TRBV5-1 to TRBJ2-3; TRBD1 matches at 9 bases. The CDR3 totals 15 residues. After removal of 4 bases from V and 4 bases from J, the junction contained 7 bases not matched to a gene. Germline V CDR1 and CDR2: SGHRS, YFSETQ. CDR3 nucleotide sequence: TGCGCCAGCAGCCTCGGGACAGGGAGATCAGATACGCAGTATTTT. Amino acids: CASSLGTGRSDTQYF.

This rearrangement joins TRBV5-4 to TRBJ1-1; possibly TRBD1 for D (5 bases). Germline V CDR1 and CDR2: SGHNT, YYREEE (reference sequence). Trimming removed 4 bases from V and 7 bases from J, with 20 bases in between. This CDR3 region has 15 residues. CDR3 amino acids: CASSDWDFTRGEAFF. For the CDR3, the DNA is TGTGCCAGCAGCGACTGGGACTTTACCCGGGGTGAAGCTTTCTTT.

The chain links TRBV28 to TRBJ2-7; 8 nucleotides align to TRBD1. There are 15 residues in the CDR3. Germline assignment: CDR1 MDHEN and CDR2 SYDVKM. V was clipped by 6 bases and J by 4 bases; unmatched bases: 11. Written as DNA, the CDR3 is TGTGCCAGCAGGGACCGACAGGGGCCTATATACGAGCAGTACTTC. It translates to CASRDRQGPIYEQYF.

This chain uses TRBV2 with TRBJ2-2; D uncertain. Trimming shortened V by 0 bases and J by 3 bases, and 17 bases separated the two germline ends. This CDR3 contains 18 residues. Per the germline V gene, CDR1 is SNHLY and CDR2 is FYNNEI. CDR3: CASSEALLSRSHTGELFF. The CDR3 coding sequence is TGTGCCAGCAGTGAAGCGCTTCTGTCGCGGAGCCACACCGGGGAGCTGTTTTTT.

J is TRBJ2-3 and V is TRBV6-6, with D unresolved. Per germline, CDR1 MNHNY and CDR2 SVGAGI (reference sequence). This CDR3 has 14 amino acids. V was trimmed by 2 bases and J by 2 bases, leaving 8 bases between them. The CDR3, as DNA: TGTGCCAGCAGTTACGAGCCCACCACAGATACGCAGTATTTT. It yields the protein CASSYEPTTDTQYF.

In DNA, the CDR3 is TGCGCCAGCAGCCCGGGACTAGCGGGAGGTAGTGAGACCCAGTACTTC. It encodes CASSPGLAGGSETQYF. The V gene is TRBV5-1, the J gene TRBJ2-5; the match to TRBD2 covers 15 bases. J lost 5 bases, V lost 4 bases, and 6 bases had no gene match. CDR3 size: 16 residues. Germline-derived CDR1 and CDR2 are SGHRS and YFSETQ.

V and J are TRBV30 and TRBJ2-7; D might be TRBD2 (5 bases). Germline CDR1 reads GTSNPN; CDR2 reads SVGIG (reference sequence). Trimming shortened V by 6 bases and J by 2 bases, and 17 bases separated the two germline ends. This CDR3 is built from 14 residues. The CDR3 region is CACQRKGVTYEQYF. The CDR3 DNA follows: TGTGCCTGCCAACGGAAGGGAGTAACCTACGAGCAGTACTTC.

The chain carries TRBV27 and TRBJ1-2; possible D gene TRBD1, 6 bases. The CDR3 spans 13 residues. Trimming shortened V by 7 bases and J by 7 bases, and 16 bases separated the two germline ends. Germline V gene lookup returns CDR1 MNHEY and CDR2 SMNVEV (reference sequence). The CDR3 sequence is CASTPRGGTGYTF. CDR3 in DNA: TGTGCCAGCACCCCTCGGGGGGGCACTGGCTACACCTTC.

The chain carries TRBV14 and TRBJ2-1; 7 bases map to TRBD1. Germline CDR1 reads SGHDN; CDR2 reads FVKESK. The CDR3 has 15 residues. Trimming at V came to 0 bases and at J to 6 bases, leaving 5 bases not matched to a gene. The CDR3 DNA is TGTGCCAGCAGCCAAGAGACAGGGCGGTCCAATGAGCAGTTCTTC. This codes for CASSQETGRSNEQFF. Full variable domain (rest looked up from reference TRBV14 and TRBJ2-1): EAGVTQFPSHSVIEKGQTVTLRCDPISGHDNLYWYRRVMGKEIKFLLHFVKESKQDESGMPNNRFLAERTGGTYSTLKVQPAELEDSGVYFCASSQETGRSNEQFFGPGTRLTVL.

In the case of this clone: This sample includes further DNA sequences coding for the same CDR3. The rearrangement joins TRBV6-6 to TRBJ2-7, with D hard to call. Between the trimmed V and J ends, which lost 0 bases and 3 bases, there was a span of 3 bases. CDR1 is MNHNY and CDR2 is SVGAGI in the germline V gene (reference sequence). CDR3 length equals 12 residues. CDR3 bases: TGTGCCAGCAGTTACTCTGTCTACGAGCAGTACTTC. Translation gives CASSYSVYEQYF.

The CDR3 DNA reads TGTGCCTGGAGAAGGTCGGGGACATTGAACACTGAAGCTTTCTTT. Encoded protein: CAWRRSGTLNTEAFF. The chain is built from TRBV30 and TRBJ1-1; D may be TRBD1 (6 bases). The CDR3 sequence is 15 residues long. Per germline, CDR1 GTSNPN and CDR2 SVGIG (reference sequence). The germline V and J ends were trimmed by 3 bases and 0 bases, with 14 bases remaining between them.